These T cell receptor beta chains were read from a single sample in a study of shared clonotypes between healthy human individuals. Sequencing was performed with immunoSEQ multiplex PCR; in TCRdb, only in-frame clones are kept and a portion is missing. The sample holds just over 2,000,000 clones, approximately 95% seen once. Source material: naive CD8+ T cells sorted from blood. The receptors stem from a man aged 18 to 30 in good health. CDR3s include the opening cysteine and the closing phenylalanine or tryptophan. Each record gives: CDR3 protein, V gene, J gene, CDR3 length.

CDR3aa: CASSLVAPQGTEAFF
v_gene: TRBV5-1
j_gene: TRBJ1-1
len: 15

CDR3aa: CASSQDRGAAEAFF
v_gene: TRBV4-1
j_gene: TRBJ1-1
len: 14

CDR3aa: CASSSIAGVSGEQYF
v_gene: TRBV27
j_gene: TRBJ2-7
len: 15

CDR3aa: CASSVGLAAYEQYF
v_gene: TRBV11-2
j_gene: TRBJ2-7
len: 14

CDR3aa: CASRLLAGVITDTQYF
v_gene: TRBV2
j_gene: TRBJ2-3
len: 16

CDR3aa: CASGLVLGGGYGYTF
v_gene: TRBV12-5
j_gene: TRBJ1-2
len: 15

CDR3aa: CASSWAGQQTSGDYNEQFF
v_gene: TRBV5-1
j_gene: TRBJ2-1
len: 19

CDR3aa: CASSVGDGAYEQYF
v_gene: TRBV9
j_gene: TRBJ2-7
len: 14

CDR3aa: CATSSSEVWETQYF
v_gene: TRBV15
j_gene: TRBJ2-5
len: 14

CDR3aa: CASSQAPITGELFF
v_gene: TRBV4-3
j_gene: TRBJ2-2
len: 14

CDR3aa: CASTEGQLYNEQFF
v_gene: TRBV2
j_gene: TRBJ2-1
len: 14

CDR3aa: CASSLGDNSFSSYNEQFF
v_gene: TRBV27
j_gene: TRBJ2-1
len: 18

CDR3aa: CASSYTRQGSYEQYF
v_gene: TRBV6-5
j_gene: TRBJ2-7
len: 15

CDR3aa: CASSPLSGGTSYEQYF
v_gene: TRBV4-2
j_gene: TRBJ2-7
len: 16

CDR3aa: CASSSGPRTGGDRNTF
v_gene: TRBV7-9
j_gene: TRBJ1-2
len: 16

CDR3aa: CASSFSPRGGETQYF
v_gene: TRBV5-6
j_gene: TRBJ2-5
len: 15

CDR3aa: CASHGGEGPQHF
v_gene: TRBV2
j_gene: TRBJ1-5
len: 12

CDR3aa: CAISDSHGPQHF
v_gene: TRBV10-3
j_gene: TRBJ1-5
len: 12

CDR3aa: CASSQEIWRENIYEQFF
v_gene: TRBV4-3
j_gene: TRBJ2-1
len: 17

CDR3aa: CASSLQGSYEQYF
v_gene: TRBV13
j_gene: TRBJ2-7
len: 13

CDR3aa: CASSWGQGDYNEQFF
v_gene: TRBV27
j_gene: TRBJ2-1
len: 15

CDR3aa: CASSESGQGDDTQYF
v_gene: TRBV10-2
j_gene: TRBJ2-3
len: 15

CDR3aa: CASSQAPGPGSEQYF
v_gene: TRBV14
j_gene: TRBJ2-7
len: 15

CDR3aa: CASSSDRAPYEQYF
v_gene: TRBV7-2
j_gene: TRBJ2-7
len: 14

CDR3aa: CASSPGLGTEAFF
v_gene: TRBV9
j_gene: TRBJ1-1
len: 13

CDR3aa: CASSLRAGGPFTGELFF
v_gene: TRBV5-1
j_gene: TRBJ2-2
len: 17

CDR3aa: CASSSPGQGGQETQYF
v_gene: TRBV13
j_gene: TRBJ2-5
len: 16

CDR3aa: CASAGTGPYEQYF
v_gene: TRBV4-1
j_gene: TRBJ2-7
len: 13

CDR3aa: CASSLDVGLGRGELFF
v_gene: TRBV11-2
j_gene: TRBJ2-2
len: 16

CDR3aa: CASSLVNRPHRFF
v_gene: TRBV5-6
j_gene: TRBJ2-1
len: 13

CDR3aa: CASSFMTDYGELFF
v_gene: TRBV27
j_gene: TRBJ2-2
len: 14

CDR3aa: CASSIDGGETQYF
v_gene: TRBV19
j_gene: TRBJ2-5
len: 13

CDR3aa: CASGKAGANVLTF
v_gene: TRBV6-5
j_gene: TRBJ2-6
len: 13

CDR3aa: CASSQGPGEAGELFF
v_gene: TRBV4-1
j_gene: TRBJ2-2
len: 15

CDR3aa: CASSSLGTAAYEQYF
v_gene: TRBV6-5
j_gene: TRBJ2-7
len: 15

CDR3aa: CAWNTAEQVNYGYTF
v_gene: TRBV30
j_gene: TRBJ1-2
len: 15

CDR3aa: CASRISLSPDYGYTF
v_gene: TRBV7-9
j_gene: TRBJ1-2
len: 15

CDR3aa: CASSLDRGAIYEQYF
v_gene: TRBV7-2
j_gene: TRBJ2-7
len: 15

CDR3aa: CASSLGETTEAFF
v_gene: TRBV5-1
j_gene: TRBJ1-1
len: 13

CDR3aa: CASSPRGTGPSTDTQYF
v_gene: TRBV7-2
j_gene: TRBJ2-3
len: 17

CDR3aa: CASSVQGAGTGELFF
v_gene: TRBV9
j_gene: TRBJ2-2
len: 15

CDR3aa: CASSLLEEVETQYF
v_gene: TRBV13
j_gene: TRBJ2-5
len: 14

CDR3aa: CASSLPPEETQYF
v_gene: TRBV5-5
j_gene: TRBJ2-5
len: 13

CDR3aa: CASSFGGPSYEQYF
v_gene: TRBV28
j_gene: TRBJ2-7
len: 14

CDR3aa: CASSLGTSGSTFEQYF
v_gene: TRBV7-9
j_gene: TRBJ2-7
len: 16

CDR3aa: CASSQGPGNLEQYF
v_gene: TRBV4-1
j_gene: TRBJ2-7
len: 14